The rows below give T cell receptor beta chains drawn from one sample of a study of blood T cell repertoires in COVID-19. Only in-frame clones appear in the TCRdb table, and some are missing; sequencing was by immunoSEQ multiplex PCR. The data hold approximately 260,000 clones, with roughly 86% observed a single time. What was sequenced was PBMCs or T cells enriched from blood (not recorded which). These receptors came from a woman aged 55-75 years who had recovered from COVID-19. The CDR3 runs from the conserved cysteine through the conserved F or W. The order of the fields is CDR3 DNA, CDR3 protein, V gene, D gene, J gene, CDR3 length, clone size. The D gene is left open where the match is weak. Size tells how often a clone was seen (once, few, many) or the class of an expanded clone, and some rows leave it out.

TGTGCCACCAGTGACCCGGGGATTAATGAGCAGTTCTTC,CATSDPGINEQFF,TRBV24-1,NA,TRBJ2-1,13,NA
TGCGCCAGCAGCTTGGCGCAGGTTCGAGGGCAAGAGACCCAGTACTTC,CASSLAQVRGQETQYF,TRBV5-1,NA,TRBJ2-5,16,NA
TGCGCCAGCAGCCCCCCTCGACTAGCGGGAGAGACCCAGTACTTC,CASSPPRLAGETQYF,TRBV5-1,TRBD2,TRBJ2-5,15,NA
TGTGCCAGCGGCTCCTCGGGTGGGGGGATCTCCTACGAGCAGTACTTC,CASGSSGGGISYEQYF,TRBV28,NA,TRBJ2-7,16,NA
TGCGCCAGCAGCTTGTTCCGCGCCTATGGCTACACCTTC,CASSLFRAYGYTF,TRBV5-1,NA,TRBJ1-2,13,NA
TGTGCCAGCAGCGTAGATGCGACGAGGGGGCTGAGCACCGGGGAGCTGTTTTTT,CASSVDATRGLSTGELFF,TRBV9,TRBD1,TRBJ2-2,18,NA
TGTGCCAGCAGCTTCTCCTATAGGCAGGCCCTAAACACTGAAGCTTTCTTT,CASSFSYRQALNTEAFF,TRBV7-9,NA,TRBJ1-1,17,NA
TGTGCCAGCAGTGAAGCACAGGCACTAGCGGGGCCCACAGATACGCAGTATTTT,CASSEAQALAGPTDTQYF,TRBV2,TRBD2,TRBJ2-3,18,NA
TGTGCCGGAACCAGGGGGCTCGGCGGCTACACCTTC,CAGTRGLGGYTF,TRBV30,TRBD1,TRBJ1-2,12,NA
TGTGCCAGCAGCGTGCGGGACCCCAAATCAAACTCCTACGAGCAGTACTTC,CASSVRDPKSNSYEQYF,TRBV3-1/TRBV3-2,NA,TRBJ2-7,17,NA
TGTGCCAGCAGTTACTCGGACAGCCGGAGGGAAAAACTGTTTTTT,CASSYSDSRREKLFF,TRBV6-5,NA,TRBJ1-4,15,NA
TGTGCCAGCAGTTCTTTTCTTCGGGAATTTTACACTGAAGCTTTCTTT,CASSSFLREFYTEAFF,TRBV28,NA,TRBJ1-1,16,NA
TGTGCCATCAGCGTGGCATCAGATGAAGCTTTCTTT,CAISVASDEAFF,TRBV10-3,NA,TRBJ1-1,12,NA
TGCAGCGTCTTCCGGGAGTCGGCTTTCTTT,CSVFRESAFF,TRBV29-1,NA,TRBJ1-1,10,NA
TGTGCCAGCAGTTTAGGAGGTCTCGGGACAGTCGAGGAGTACTTC,CASSLGGLGTVEEYF,TRBV27,TRBD1,TRBJ2-7,15,NA
TGCGCCAGCAAGCTCGGGGGGGGGAATGAGCAGTTCTTC,CASKLGGGNEQFF,TRBV10-2,TRBD2,TRBJ2-1,13,NA
TGCGCCAGCACCGAGGCCACCGGGGAGCTGTTTTTT,CASTEATGELFF,TRBV5-1,NA,TRBJ2-2,12,NA
TGTGCCAGCAGTTTGGCGGGCTTTACTGAAGCTTTCTTT,CASSLAGFTEAFF,TRBV12-3/TRBV12-4,NA,TRBJ1-1,13,NA
TGTGCCAGCAGCTTGACGGGTCGGAGCACAGATACGCAGTATTTT,CASSLTGRSTDTQYF,TRBV5-6,NA,TRBJ2-3,15,NA
TGTGCCAGCAGCCCGCGGACAGGGGGCGGGAATTCACCCCTCCACTTT,CASSPRTGGGNSPLHF,TRBV11-3,TRBD1,TRBJ1-6,16,NA
TGTGCCAGCACCCGGACGGGAGGGGGCACAGATACGCAGTATTTT,CASTRTGGGTDTQYF,TRBV2,TRBD2,TRBJ2-3,15,NA
TGTGCCAGCAGCCCCCGGGGTCTGGGGTTGCAGTTCTTC,CASSPRGLGLQFF,TRBV7-8,NA,TRBJ2-1,13,NA
TGTGCCAGCTCTAACCGGGACAGGATGTTCTTC,CASSNRDRMFF,TRBV7-9,TRBD1,TRBJ2-1,11,NA
TGCAGCGTTGCGTCGCAGGGGCAGCCCCAGCATTTT,CSVASQGQPQHF,TRBV29-1,NA,TRBJ1-5,12,NA
TGTGCCAGTAGTATAGTGGGGACAGGGGTACAAGAGACCCAGTACTTC,CASSIVGTGVQETQYF,TRBV19,TRBD1,TRBJ2-5,16,NA
TGTGCCATCAGTGGGGGCAGGGGGTTAAACACCGGGGAGCTGTTTTTT,CAISGGRGLNTGELFF,TRBV10-3,TRBD1,TRBJ2-2,16,NA
TGTGCCAGCAATACAGCACTTAAATCCTACGAGCAGTACTTC,CASNTALKSYEQYF,TRBV28,NA,TRBJ2-7,14,NA
TGTGCCAGCAGACCAGGGTCTCGTAATTCACCCCTCCACTTT,CASRPGSRNSPLHF,TRBV6-5,NA,TRBJ1-6,14,once
TGTGCCAGCATACGAGGGATAAGGGAAAAACTGTTTTTT,CASIRGIREKLFF,TRBV6-5,NA,TRBJ1-4,13,NA
TGTGCCAGTAGAAAGGAGGTTAACTATGGCTACACCTTC,CASRKEVNYGYTF,TRBV19,NA,TRBJ1-2,13,NA
TGTGCCAGCACCCGGGACAGTTTCGAGCAGTACTTC,CASTRDSFEQYF,TRBV12-3/TRBV12-4,TRBD1,TRBJ2-7,12,NA
TGTGCCAGCAGCCTGGGACAGCAACCTGGAAACACCATATATTTT,CASSLGQQPGNTIYF,TRBV6-5,TRBD1,TRBJ1-3,15,NA
TGTGCCAGTAGCCCACAAACAGGTCGCCTTAACAATGAGCAGTTCTTC,CASSPQTGRLNNEQFF,TRBV19,NA,TRBJ2-1,16,NA
TGTGCCAGTTTAACGGGGACAGGGACAACACCCCTCCACTTT,CASLTGTGTTPLHF,TRBV2,TRBD1,TRBJ1-6,14,few
TGTGCCACCAGCAGAGATCCAAGGGGGTACACTGAAGCTTTCTTT,CATSRDPRGYTEAFF,TRBV15,NA,TRBJ1-1,15,NA
TGTGCCAGCAGTCCGACTAGCGGGGGACCCATCTACAATGAGCAGTTCTTC,CASSPTSGGPIYNEQFF,TRBV28,TRBD2,TRBJ2-1,17,NA
TGTGCCAGCAGCCTCCTTGGGGGGAACATGGTGGCCCAGCATTTT,CASSLLGGNMVAQHF,TRBV7-8,NA,TRBJ1-5,15,NA
TGTGCCAGCAGTTTGCGGCAGGGTAAAGAGACCCAGTACTTC,CASSLRQGKETQYF,TRBV28,NA,TRBJ2-5,14,NA
TGTGCCAGCAGCCATGGGACTAGCGGGAGTTCCAGCTCCTACGAGCAGTACTTC,CASSHGTSGSSSSYEQYF,TRBV4-2,TRBD2,TRBJ2-7,18,NA
TGTGCCAGCAGCTTAAGCTTCAGCGAGAGCGGCTACGAGCAGTACTTC,CASSLSFSESGYEQYF,TRBV11-2,NA,TRBJ2-7,16,NA
TGTGCCAGCAGCTTAGACGTCGGTCCAAACTATGGCTACACCTTC,CASSLDVGPNYGYTF,TRBV11-1,NA,TRBJ1-2,15,NA
TGTGCCTGGAGCGTGGGGGGGGATACGCAGTATTTT,CAWSVGGDTQYF,TRBV30,TRBD2,TRBJ2-3,12,NA
TGCGCCAGCAGCTTGGGACAGGGGGCAGGGAAGACCCAGTACTTC,CASSLGQGAGKTQYF,TRBV5-1,TRBD1,TRBJ2-5,15,NA
TGTGCCAGCAGCTTAGGACTAGCGGAGGGAAATGAGCAGTTCTTC,CASSLGLAEGNEQFF,TRBV7-9,TRBD2,TRBJ2-1,15,NA
TGTGCCAGCAGCTTAATTCCGGGGGGTAGAAACACCATATATTTT,CASSLIPGGRNTIYF,TRBV7-2,NA,TRBJ1-3,15,NA
TGCGCCAGCAGCTTGGCAGGGGGCATGAACACTGAAGCTTTCTTT,CASSLAGGMNTEAFF,TRBV5-1,TRBD1,TRBJ1-1,15,NA
TGTGCCATCGCGGGGGGGATTAGCACAGATACGCAGTATTTT,CAIAGGISTDTQYF,TRBV15,TRBD2,TRBJ2-3,14,NA
TGTGCCAGCAGCACCCGGGACAGCTACGAGCAGTACTTC,CASSTRDSYEQYF,TRBV7-9,TRBD1,TRBJ2-7,13,NA
TGTGCCTGGAGTGTACATGGGGCTAACTCCTACGAGCAGTACTTC,CAWSVHGANSYEQYF,TRBV30,NA,TRBJ2-7,15,NA
TGTGCCTGGAGTGTAAGCGGGATAAGTAATGAAAAACTGTTTTTT,CAWSVSGISNEKLFF,TRBV30,NA,TRBJ1-4,15,NA
TGTGCCAGCAGCTCGCCGGACGGAGGAACTAACTATGGCTACACCTTC,CASSSPDGGTNYGYTF,TRBV5-6,NA,TRBJ1-2,16,NA
TGTGCCAGCAGCTTACCTGACGGAGGTGGGACTGAAGCTTTCTTT,CASSLPDGGGTEAFF,TRBV11-1,NA,TRBJ1-1,15,once
TGCGCCAGCAGCCAAATCGGGACAGGCCAAGAGACCCAGTACTTC,CASSQIGTGQETQYF,TRBV4-1,TRBD1,TRBJ2-5,15,NA
TGTGCCAGCAACCCTGGGGACAGGGCCTACAATGAGCAGTTCTTC,CASNPGDRAYNEQFF,TRBV28,TRBD1,TRBJ2-1,15,NA
TGTGCCAGCAGTGTAGCGGGAGGCAACACCGGGGAGCTGTTTTTT,CASSVAGGNTGELFF,TRBV28,TRBD2,TRBJ2-2,15,NA